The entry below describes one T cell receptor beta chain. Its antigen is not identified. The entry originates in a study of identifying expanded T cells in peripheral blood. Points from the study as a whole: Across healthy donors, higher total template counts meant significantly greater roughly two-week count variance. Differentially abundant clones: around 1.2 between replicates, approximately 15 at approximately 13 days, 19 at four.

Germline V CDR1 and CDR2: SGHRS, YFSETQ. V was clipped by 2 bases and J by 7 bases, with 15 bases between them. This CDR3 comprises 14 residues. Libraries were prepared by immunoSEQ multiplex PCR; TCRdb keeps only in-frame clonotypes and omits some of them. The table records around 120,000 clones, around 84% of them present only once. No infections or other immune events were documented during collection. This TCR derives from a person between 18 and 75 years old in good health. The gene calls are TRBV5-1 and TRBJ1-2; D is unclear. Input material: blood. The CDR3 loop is CASSFLGEGSGYTF. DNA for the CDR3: TGCGCCAGCAGCTTTCTCGGAGAAGGATCTGGCTACACCTTC. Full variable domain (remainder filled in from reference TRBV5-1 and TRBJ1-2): KAGVTQTPRYLIKTRGQQVTLSCSPISGHRSVSWYQQTPGQGLQFLFEYFSETQRNKGNFPGRFSGRQFSNSRSEMNVSTLELGDSALYLCASSFLGEGSGYTFGSGTRLTVV.